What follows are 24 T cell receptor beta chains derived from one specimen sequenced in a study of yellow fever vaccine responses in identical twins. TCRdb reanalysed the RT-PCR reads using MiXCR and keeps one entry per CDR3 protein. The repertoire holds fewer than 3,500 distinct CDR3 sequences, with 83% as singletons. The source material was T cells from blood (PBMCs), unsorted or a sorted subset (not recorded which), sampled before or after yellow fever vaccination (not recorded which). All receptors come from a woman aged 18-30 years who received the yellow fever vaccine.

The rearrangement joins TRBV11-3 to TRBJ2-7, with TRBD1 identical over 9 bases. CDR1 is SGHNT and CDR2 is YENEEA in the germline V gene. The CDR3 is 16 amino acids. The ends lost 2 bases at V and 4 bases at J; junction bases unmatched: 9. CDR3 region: CASSLPRTGVKYEQYF. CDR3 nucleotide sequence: TGTGCCAGCAGCTTACCACGGACAGGGGTAAAGTACGAGCAGTACTTC. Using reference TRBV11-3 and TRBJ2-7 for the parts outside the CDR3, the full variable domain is EAGVVQSPRYKIIEKKQPVAFWCNPISGHNTLYWYLQNLGQGPELLIRYENEEAVDDSQLPKDRFSAERLKGVDSTLKIQPAELGDSAVYLCASSLPRTGVKYEQYFGPGTRLTVT.

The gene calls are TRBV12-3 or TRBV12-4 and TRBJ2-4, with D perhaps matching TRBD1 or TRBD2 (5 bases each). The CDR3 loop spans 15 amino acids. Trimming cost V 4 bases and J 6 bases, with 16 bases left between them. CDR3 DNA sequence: TGTGCCAGCAGTTCCGGGACCCTAAAAGGAAACATTCAGTACTTC. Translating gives CASSSGTLKGNIQYF.

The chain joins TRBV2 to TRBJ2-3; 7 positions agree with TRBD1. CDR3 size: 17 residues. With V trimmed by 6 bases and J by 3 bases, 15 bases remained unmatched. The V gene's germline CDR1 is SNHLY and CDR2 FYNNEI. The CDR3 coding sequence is TGTGCCAGCAGCCGACAGGGCATCGGGGCCAATACAGATACGCAGTATTTT. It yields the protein CASSRQGIGANTDTQYF.

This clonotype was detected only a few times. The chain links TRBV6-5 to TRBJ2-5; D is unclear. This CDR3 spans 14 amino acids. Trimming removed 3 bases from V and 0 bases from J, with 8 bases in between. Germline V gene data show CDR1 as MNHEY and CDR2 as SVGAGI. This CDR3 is CASSYSHNQETQYF. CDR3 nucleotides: TGTGCCAGCAGTTATAGCCATAACCAAGAGACCCAGTACTTC.

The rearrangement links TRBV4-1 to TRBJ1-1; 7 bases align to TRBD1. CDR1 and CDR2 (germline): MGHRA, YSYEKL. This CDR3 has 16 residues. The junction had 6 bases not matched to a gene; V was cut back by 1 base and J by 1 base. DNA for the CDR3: TGCGCCAGCAGCCAAGCAACAGGGGCCCCGAACACTGAAGCTTTCTTT. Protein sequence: CASSQATGAPNTEAFF.

The CDR3 coding sequence is TGTGCCAGCAGTAGCGGGGGGGCCCCGACAGATACGCAGTATTTT. Translation: CASSSGGAPTDTQYF. This chain joins TRBV6-4 and TRBJ2-3; TRBD2 aligns across 10 bases. CDR3 size: 15 residues. Unmatched junction bases numbered 5, after V lost 5 bases and J lost 3 bases. Germline assignment: CDR1 MRHNA and CDR2 SNTAGT.

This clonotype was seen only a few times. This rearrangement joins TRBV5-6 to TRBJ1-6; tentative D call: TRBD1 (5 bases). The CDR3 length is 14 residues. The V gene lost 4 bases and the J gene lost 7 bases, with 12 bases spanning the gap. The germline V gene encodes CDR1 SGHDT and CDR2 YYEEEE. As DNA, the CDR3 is TGTGCCAGCAGCCAAGATCGACAGAATTCACCCCTCCACTTT. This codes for CASSQDRQNSPLHF. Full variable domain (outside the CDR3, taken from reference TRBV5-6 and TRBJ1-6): DAGVTQSPTHLIKTRGQQVTLRCSPKSGHDTVSWYQQALGQGPQFIFQYYEEEERQRGNFPDRFSGHQFPNYSSELNVNALLLGDSALYLCASSQDRQNSPLHFGNGTRLTVT.

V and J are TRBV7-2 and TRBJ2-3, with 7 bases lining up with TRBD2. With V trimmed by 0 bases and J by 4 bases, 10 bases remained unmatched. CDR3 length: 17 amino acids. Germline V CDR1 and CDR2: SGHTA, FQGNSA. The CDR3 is CASSLAPRGAGPDTQYF. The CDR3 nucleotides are TGTGCCAGCAGCTTAGCCCCGCGGGGAGCGGGACCAGATACGCAGTATTTT.

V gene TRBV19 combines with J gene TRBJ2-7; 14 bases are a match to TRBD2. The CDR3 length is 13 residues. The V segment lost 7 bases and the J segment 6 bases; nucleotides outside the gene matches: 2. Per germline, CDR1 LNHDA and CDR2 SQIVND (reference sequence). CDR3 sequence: CASKGLAGAEQYF. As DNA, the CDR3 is TGTGCCAGTAAGGGACTAGCGGGAGCCGAGCAGTACTTC.

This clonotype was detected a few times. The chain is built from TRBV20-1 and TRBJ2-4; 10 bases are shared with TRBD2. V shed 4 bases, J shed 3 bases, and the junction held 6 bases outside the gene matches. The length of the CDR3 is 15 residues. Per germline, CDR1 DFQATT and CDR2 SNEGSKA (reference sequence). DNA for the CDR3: TGCAGTGCTATCAGGCTAGCGGGGGACAAAAACATTCAGTACTTC. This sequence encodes CSAIRLAGDKNIQYF.

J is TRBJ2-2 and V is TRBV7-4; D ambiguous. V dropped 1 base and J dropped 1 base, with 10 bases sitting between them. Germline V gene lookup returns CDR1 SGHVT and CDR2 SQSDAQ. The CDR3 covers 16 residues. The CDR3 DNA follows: TGTGCCAGCAGCTTAGTCCGGCGGTTGAACACCGGGGAGCTGTTTTTT. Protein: CASSLVRRLNTGELFF.

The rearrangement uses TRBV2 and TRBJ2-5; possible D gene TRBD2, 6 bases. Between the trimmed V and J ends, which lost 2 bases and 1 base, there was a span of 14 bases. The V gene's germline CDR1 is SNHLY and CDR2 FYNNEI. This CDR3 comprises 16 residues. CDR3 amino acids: CASSERVAAPQETQYF. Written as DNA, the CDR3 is TGTGCCAGCAGTGAAAGGGTAGCGGCCCCCCAAGAGACCCAGTACTTC.

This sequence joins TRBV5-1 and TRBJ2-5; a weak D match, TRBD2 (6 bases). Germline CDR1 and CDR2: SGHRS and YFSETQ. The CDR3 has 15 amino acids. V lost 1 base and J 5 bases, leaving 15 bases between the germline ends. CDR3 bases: TGCGCCAGCAGCTTGCGGACGGGAGTAGAGGAGACCCAGTACTTC. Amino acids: CASSLRTGVEETQYF.

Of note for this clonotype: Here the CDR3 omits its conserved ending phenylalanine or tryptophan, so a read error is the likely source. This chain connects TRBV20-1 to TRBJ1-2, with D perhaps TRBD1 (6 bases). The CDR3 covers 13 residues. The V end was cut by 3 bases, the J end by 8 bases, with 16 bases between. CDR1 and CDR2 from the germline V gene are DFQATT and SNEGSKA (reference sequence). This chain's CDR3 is CSASPDRFLGYTS. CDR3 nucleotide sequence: TGCAGTGCTAGCCCCGACAGGTTCCTGGGCTACACCTCC.

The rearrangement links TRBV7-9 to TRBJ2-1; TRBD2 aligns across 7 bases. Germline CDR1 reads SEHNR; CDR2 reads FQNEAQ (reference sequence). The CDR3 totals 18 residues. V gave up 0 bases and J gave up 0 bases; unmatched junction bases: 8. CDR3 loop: CASSLALGLAASYNEQFF. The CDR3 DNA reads TGTGCCAGCAGCTTAGCGTTAGGCCTAGCGGCCTCCTACAATGAGCAGTTCTTC.

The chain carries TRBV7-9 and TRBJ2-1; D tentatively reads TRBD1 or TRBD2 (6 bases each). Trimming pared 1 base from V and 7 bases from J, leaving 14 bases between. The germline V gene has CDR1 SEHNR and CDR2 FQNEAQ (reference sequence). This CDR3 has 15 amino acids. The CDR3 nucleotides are TGTGCCAGCAGCTTAGTGGGGGGCCGCGGGAATGAGCAGTTCTTC. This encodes CASSLVGGRGNEQFF.

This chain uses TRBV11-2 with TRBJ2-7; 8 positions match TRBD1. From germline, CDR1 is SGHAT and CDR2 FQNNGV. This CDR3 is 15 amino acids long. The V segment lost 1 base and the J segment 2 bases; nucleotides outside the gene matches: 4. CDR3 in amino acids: CASSLGTGQTYEQYF. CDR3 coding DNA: TGTGCCAGCAGCTTAGGGACAGGGCAAACCTACGAGCAGTACTTC.

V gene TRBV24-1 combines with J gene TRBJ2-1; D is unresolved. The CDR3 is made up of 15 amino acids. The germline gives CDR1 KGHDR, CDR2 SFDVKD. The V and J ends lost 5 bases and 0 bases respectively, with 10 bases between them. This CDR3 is CATSVLGSSYNEQFF. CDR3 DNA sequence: TGTGCCACCAGTGTCCTTGGCAGCTCCTACAATGAGCAGTTCTTC.

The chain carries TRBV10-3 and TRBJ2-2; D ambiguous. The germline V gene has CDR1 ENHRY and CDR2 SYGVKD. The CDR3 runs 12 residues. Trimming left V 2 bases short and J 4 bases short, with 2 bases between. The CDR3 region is CAISEGTGELFF. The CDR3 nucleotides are TGTGCCATCAGTGAGGGCACCGGGGAGCTGTTTTTT.

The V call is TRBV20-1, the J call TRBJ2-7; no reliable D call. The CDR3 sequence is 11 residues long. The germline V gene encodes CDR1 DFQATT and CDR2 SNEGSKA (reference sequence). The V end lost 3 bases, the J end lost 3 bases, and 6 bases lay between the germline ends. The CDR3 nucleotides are TGCAGTGCTAGGGGAAACTACGAGCAGTACTTC. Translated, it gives CSARGNYEQYF.

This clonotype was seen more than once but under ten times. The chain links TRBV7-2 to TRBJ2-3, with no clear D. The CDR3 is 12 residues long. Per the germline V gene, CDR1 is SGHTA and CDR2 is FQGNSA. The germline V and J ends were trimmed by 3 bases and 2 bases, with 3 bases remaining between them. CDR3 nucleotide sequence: TGTGCCAGCAGCTTGTTCACAGATACGCAGTATTTT. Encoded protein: CASSLFTDTQYF.

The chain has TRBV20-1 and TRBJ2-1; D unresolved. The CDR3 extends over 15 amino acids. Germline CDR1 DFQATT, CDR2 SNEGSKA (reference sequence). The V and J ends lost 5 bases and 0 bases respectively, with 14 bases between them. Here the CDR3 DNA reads TGCAGTGCTCCCCCTAGGACGAGCTCCTACAATGAGCAGTTCTTC. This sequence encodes CSAPPRTSSYNEQFF.

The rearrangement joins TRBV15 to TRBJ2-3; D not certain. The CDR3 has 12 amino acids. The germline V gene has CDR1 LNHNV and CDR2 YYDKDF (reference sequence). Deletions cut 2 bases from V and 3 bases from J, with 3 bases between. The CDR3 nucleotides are TGTGCCACCAGCAGAACAACAGATACGCAGTATTTT. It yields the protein CATSRTTDTQYF.

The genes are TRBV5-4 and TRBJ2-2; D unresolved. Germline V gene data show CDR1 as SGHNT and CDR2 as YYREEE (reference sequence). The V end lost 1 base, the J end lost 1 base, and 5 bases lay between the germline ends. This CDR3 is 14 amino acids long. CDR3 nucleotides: TGTGCCAGCAGCTTGAGCATGAACACCGGGGAGCTGTTTTTT. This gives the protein CASSLSMNTGELFF.